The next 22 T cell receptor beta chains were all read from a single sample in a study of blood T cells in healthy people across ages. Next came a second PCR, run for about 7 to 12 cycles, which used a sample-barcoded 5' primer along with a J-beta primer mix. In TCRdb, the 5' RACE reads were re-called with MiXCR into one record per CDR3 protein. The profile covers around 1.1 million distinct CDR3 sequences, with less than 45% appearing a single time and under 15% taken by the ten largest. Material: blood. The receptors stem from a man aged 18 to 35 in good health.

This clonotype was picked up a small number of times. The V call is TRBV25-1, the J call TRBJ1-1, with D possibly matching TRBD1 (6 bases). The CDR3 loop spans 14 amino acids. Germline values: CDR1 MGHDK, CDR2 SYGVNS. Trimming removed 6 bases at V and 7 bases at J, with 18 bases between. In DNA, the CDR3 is TGTGCCAGCAGAGGGCTTGGGGGGGCCGGTGAAGCTTTCTTT. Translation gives CASRGLGGAGEAFF. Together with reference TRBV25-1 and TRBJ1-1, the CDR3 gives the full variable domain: EADIYQTPRYLVIGTGKKITLECSQTMGHDKMYWYQQDPGMELHLIHYSYGVNSTEKGDLSSESTVSRIRTEHFPLTLESARPSHTSQYLCASRGLGGAGEAFFGQGTRLTVV.

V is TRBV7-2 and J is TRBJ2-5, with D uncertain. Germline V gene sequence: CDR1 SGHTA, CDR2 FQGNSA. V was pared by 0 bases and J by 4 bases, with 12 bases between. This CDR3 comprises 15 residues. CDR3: CASSLAGRVPETQYF. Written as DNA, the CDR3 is TGTGCCAGCAGCTTAGCCGGACGCGTACCAGAGACCCAGTACTTC.

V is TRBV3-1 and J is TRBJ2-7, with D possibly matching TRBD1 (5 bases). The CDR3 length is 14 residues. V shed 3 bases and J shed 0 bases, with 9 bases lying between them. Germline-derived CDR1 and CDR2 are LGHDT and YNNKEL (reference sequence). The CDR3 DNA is TGTGCCAGCAGCCAGGAGACAGTCTCCTACGAGCAGTACTTC. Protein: CASSQETVSYEQYF.

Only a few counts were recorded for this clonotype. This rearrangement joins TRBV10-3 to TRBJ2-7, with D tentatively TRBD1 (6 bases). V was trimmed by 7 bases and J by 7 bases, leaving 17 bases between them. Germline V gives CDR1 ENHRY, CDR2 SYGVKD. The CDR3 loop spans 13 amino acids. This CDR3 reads CAIKSVRDNEQYF. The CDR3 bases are TGTGCCATCAAATCTGTCAGGGACAATGAGCAGTACTTC.

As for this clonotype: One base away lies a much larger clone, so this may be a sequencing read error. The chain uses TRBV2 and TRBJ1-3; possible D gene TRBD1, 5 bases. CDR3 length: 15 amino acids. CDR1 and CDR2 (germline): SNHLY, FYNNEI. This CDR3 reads CASRRRESSGNTVYF. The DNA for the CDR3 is TGTGCCAGCAGACGCAGGGAGAGCTCTGGAAACACCGTATATTTT.

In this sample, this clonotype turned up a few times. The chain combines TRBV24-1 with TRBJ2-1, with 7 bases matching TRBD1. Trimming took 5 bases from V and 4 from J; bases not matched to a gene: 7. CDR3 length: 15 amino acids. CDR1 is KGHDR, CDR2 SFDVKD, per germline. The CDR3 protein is CATSGGGDRYNEQFF. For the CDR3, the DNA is TGTGCCACCAGTGGAGGGGGCGATCGGTACAATGAGCAGTTCTTC.

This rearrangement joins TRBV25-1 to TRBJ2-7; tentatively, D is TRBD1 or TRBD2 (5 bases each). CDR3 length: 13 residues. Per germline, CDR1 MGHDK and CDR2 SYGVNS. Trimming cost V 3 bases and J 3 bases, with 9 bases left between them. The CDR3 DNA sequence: TGTGCCAGCAGTGAGTGGGACGGCTACGAGCAGTACTTC. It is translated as CASSEWDGYEQYF.

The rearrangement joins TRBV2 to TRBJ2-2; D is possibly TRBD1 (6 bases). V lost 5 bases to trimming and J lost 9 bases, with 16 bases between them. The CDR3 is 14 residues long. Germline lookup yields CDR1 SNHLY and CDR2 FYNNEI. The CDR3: CASSRTVGVRELFF. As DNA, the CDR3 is TGTGCCAGCAGTCGGACAGTCGGAGTTAGGGAGCTGTTTTTT.

CDR3 sequence reads: CASGRLLAEPNYGYTF. Written as DNA, the CDR3 is TGTGCCAGCGGCCGCCTGCTTGCAGAACCTAACTATGGCTACACCTTC. This chain connects TRBV7-9 to TRBJ1-2; D not certain. The CDR3 extends over 16 amino acids. Trimming pared 8 bases from V and 0 bases from J, leaving 19 bases between. Per the germline V gene, CDR1 is SEHNR and CDR2 is FQNEAQ (reference sequence).

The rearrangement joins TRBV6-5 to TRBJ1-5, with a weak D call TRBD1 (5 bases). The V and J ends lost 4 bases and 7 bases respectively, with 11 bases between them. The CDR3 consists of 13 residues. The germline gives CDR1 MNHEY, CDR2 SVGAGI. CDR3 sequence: CASSSSGRQPQHF. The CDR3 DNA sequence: TGTGCCAGCAGTTCCTCGGGACGCCAGCCCCAGCATTTT.

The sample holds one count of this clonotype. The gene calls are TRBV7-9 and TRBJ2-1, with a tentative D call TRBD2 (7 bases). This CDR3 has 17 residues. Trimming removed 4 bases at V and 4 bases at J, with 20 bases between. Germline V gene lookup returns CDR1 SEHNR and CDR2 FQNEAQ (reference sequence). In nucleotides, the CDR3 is TGTGCCAGCAGCTCCTGGCTCCGGGGGGCATCGTACAATGAGCAGTTCTTC. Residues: CASSSWLRGASYNEQFF.

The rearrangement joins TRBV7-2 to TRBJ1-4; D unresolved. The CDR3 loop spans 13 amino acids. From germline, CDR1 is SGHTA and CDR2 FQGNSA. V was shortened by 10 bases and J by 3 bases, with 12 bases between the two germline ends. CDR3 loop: CATRTSPNEKLFF. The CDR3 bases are TGTGCCACCAGGACGTCGCCTAATGAAAAACTGTTTTTT.

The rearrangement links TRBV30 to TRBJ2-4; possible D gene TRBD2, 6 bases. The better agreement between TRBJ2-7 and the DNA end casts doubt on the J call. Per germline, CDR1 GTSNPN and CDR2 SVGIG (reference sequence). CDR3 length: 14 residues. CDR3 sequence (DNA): TGTGCCTGGGCAACACCACGGGGACTTTACGAGCAGTACTTC. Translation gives CAWATPRGLYEQYF.

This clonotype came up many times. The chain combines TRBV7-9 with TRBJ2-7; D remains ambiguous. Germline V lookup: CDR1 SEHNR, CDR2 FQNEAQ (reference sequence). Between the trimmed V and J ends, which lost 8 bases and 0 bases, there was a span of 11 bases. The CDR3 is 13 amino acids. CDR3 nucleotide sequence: TGTGCCAGCCGCCAGCTTAGCTCCTACGAGCAGTACTTC. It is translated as CASRQLSSYEQYF.

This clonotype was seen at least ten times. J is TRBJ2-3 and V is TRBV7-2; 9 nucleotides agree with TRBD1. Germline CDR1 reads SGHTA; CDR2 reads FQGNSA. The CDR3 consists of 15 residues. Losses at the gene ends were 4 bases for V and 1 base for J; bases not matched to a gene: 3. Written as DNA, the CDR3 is TGTGCCAGCAGCTACCGGACAGGGGGCACAGATACGCAGTATTTT. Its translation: CASSYRTGGTDTQYF.

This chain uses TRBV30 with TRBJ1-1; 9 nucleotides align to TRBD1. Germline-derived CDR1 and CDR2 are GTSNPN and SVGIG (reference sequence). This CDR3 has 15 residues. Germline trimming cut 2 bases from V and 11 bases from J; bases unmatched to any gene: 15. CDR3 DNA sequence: TGTGCCTGGAGTTTCGTGAGCCGGGACAGGGCGGGGGCTTTCTTT. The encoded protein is CAWSFVSRDRAGAFF.

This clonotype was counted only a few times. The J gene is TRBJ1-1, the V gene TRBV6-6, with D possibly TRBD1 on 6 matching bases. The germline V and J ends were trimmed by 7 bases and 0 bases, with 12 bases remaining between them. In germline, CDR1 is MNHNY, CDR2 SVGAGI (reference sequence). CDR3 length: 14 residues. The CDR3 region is CASNTGNMNTEAFF. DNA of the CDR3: TGTGCCAGCAACACAGGGAACATGAACACTGAAGCTTTCTTT.

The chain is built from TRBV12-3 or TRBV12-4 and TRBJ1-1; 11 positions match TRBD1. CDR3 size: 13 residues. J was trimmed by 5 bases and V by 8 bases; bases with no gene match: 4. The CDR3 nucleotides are TGTGCCAGCGGGAGGGACAGGGGGACTGAAGCTTTCTTT. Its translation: CASGRDRGTEAFF.

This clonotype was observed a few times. CDR3 sequence: CAISVRTDSLNQNYGYTF. CDR3 coding DNA: TGTGCCATCAGTGTAAGAACGGACAGCCTGAACCAAAACTATGGCTACACCTTC. This chain connects TRBV10-3 to TRBJ1-2, with D possibly being TRBD1 (6 bases). There are 18 residues in the CDR3. With 4 bases removed from V and 2 bases from J, the gap between germline ends came to 23 bases. Germline assignment: CDR1 ENHRY and CDR2 SYGVKD.

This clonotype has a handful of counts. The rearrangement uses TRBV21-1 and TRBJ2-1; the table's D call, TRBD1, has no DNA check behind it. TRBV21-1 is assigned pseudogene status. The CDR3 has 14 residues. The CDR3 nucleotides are TGTGCCAGCAGCAAGGGGGACAGGGTCAATGAGCAGTTCTTC. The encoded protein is CASSKGDRVNEQFF.

In DNA, the CDR3 is TGCAGCGCGGGCAGGGGCTCGGGAAACACCATATATTTT. Translated, it gives CSAGRGSGNTIYF. The chain uses TRBV29-1 and TRBJ1-3; maybe TRBD1 (6 bases). Germline CDR1 and CDR2: SQVTM and ANQGSEA. CDR3 length: 13 residues. The ends were cut back, 7 bases at V and 4 bases at J, with 14 bases in the middle. Complete variable domain (other parts from reference TRBV29-1 and TRBJ1-3): SAVISQKPSRDICQRGTSLTIQCQVDSQVTMMFWYRQQPGQSLTLIATANQGSEATYESGFVIDKFPISRPNLTFSTLTVSNMSPEDSSIYLCSAGRGSGNTIYFGEGSWLTVV.

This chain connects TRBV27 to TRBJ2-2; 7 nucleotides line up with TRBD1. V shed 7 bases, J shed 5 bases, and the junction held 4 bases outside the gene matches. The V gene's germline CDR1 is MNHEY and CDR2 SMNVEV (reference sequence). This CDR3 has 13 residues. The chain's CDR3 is CASTQGITGELFF. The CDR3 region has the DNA TGTGCCAGCACACAGGGGATTACCGGGGAGCTGTTTTTT.